These 22 T cell receptor beta chains were all obtained from the same sample, sequenced in a study of persistence of HIV-infected CD4 T cells. The stimulus was lysate of CMV-infected fibroblasts, about 10 ug/mL. Memory cells lacking CD40L and CD69 with high CD45RO were sorted. Antigen specificity for these receptors is unknown. Sequencing used immunoSEQ version 4 in survey mode. The method was immunoSEQ multiplex PCR; TCRdb's version includes in-frame clones alone and lacks a portion of them. Of 25,000 to 35,000 clones listed, 65% to 90% were seen once; the top ten hold about 0.83%. The material sequenced was CD4+ T cells sorted from PBMCs after 18-hour stimulation, taken from a patient who received antiretroviral therapy. These receptors were collected from an adult man with HIV who was CMV-seropositive.

This chain connects TRBV2 to TRBJ2-7; possibly TRBD2 for D (6 bases). Germline V gives CDR1 SNHLY, CDR2 FYNNEI. The CDR3 is made up of 13 amino acids. V dropped 4 bases and J dropped 3 bases, with 10 bases sitting between them. CDR3 bases: TGTGCCAGCAGTGTCTGGGGAGGCTACGAGCAGTACTTC. It specifies CASSVWGGYEQYF.

The rearrangement uses TRBV6-6 and TRBJ2-2; TRBD2 is a possible D gene (5 bases). The V end was cut by 2 bases, the J end by 5 bases, with 12 bases between. In germline, CDR1 is MNHNY, CDR2 SVGAGI (reference sequence). The CDR3 loop spans 15 amino acids. The CDR3 here is CASSYPARGTGELFF. The CDR3 DNA reads as TGTGCCAGCAGTTACCCGGCGAGAGGGACCGGGGAGCTGTTTTTT.

J is TRBJ1-1 and V is TRBV5-1; D not resolved. Germline lookup yields CDR1 SGHRS and CDR2 YFSETQ. The CDR3 loop spans 15 amino acids. V was clipped by 0 bases and J by 0 bases, with 9 bases between them. In DNA, the CDR3 is TGCGCCAGCAGCTTGGTCTCCCGGCTGAACACTGAAGCTTTCTTT. Protein product: CASSLVSRLNTEAFF. Looking up the rest from reference TRBV5-1 and TRBJ1-1 gives the full variable domain: KAGVTQTPRYLIKTRGQQVTLSCSPISGHRSVSWYQQTPGQGLQFLFEYFSETQRNKGNFPGRFSGRQFSNSRSEMNVSTLELGDSALYLCASSLVSRLNTEAFFGQGTRLTVV.

The sample holds a few counts of this clone. V gene TRBV3-1 (or the pseudogene TRBV3-2) combines with J gene TRBJ1-1, with D possibly being TRBD1 (5 bases). The V gene's germline CDR1 is LGHDT and CDR2 YNNKEL (reference sequence). V was clipped by 6 bases and J by 4 bases, with 12 bases between them. The CDR3 loop spans 13 amino acids. This chain's CDR3 is CASRGPGGTEAFF. The DNA of the CDR3 is TGTGCCAGCAGGGGACCGGGGGGCACTGAAGCTTTCTTT.

The chain recombines TRBV4-2 with TRBJ2-5, with TRBD2 matching 9 bases. The J segment lost 5 bases and the V segment lost 5 bases, leaving 9 bases of the junction unmatched. CDR3 length: 15 residues. CDR1 is LGHNA and CDR2 is YNFKEQ in the germline V gene. The CDR3 loop is CASSGASGVGETQYF. Here the CDR3 DNA reads TGTGCCAGCAGCGGGGCTAGCGGGGTTGGGGAGACCCAGTACTTC.

J is TRBJ2-2 and V is TRBV5-4, with TRBD1 matching over 9 bases. In germline, CDR1 is SGHNT, CDR2 YYREEE (reference sequence). CDR3 size: 17 residues. J lost 6 bases, V lost 0 bases, and 9 bases had no gene match. The CDR3: CASSLAGTGSLAGELFF. The CDR3 region has the DNA TGTGCCAGCAGCTTGGCCGGGACAGGGTCGTTGGCCGGGGAGCTGTTTTTT.

V and J are TRBV5-1 and TRBJ1-1; D uncertain. Trimming took 4 bases from V and 7 from J, leaving 14 bases between them. This CDR3 contains 13 residues. CDR1 is SGHRS, CDR2 YFSETQ, per germline. CDR3 sequence reads: CASSHPGWDEAFF. For the CDR3, the DNA is TGCGCCAGCAGCCATCCTGGGTGGGATGAAGCTTTCTTT.

V usage is TRBV21-1 and J usage is TRBJ2-1; the table calls TRBD1, which could not be checked here. TRBV21-1 is listed as a pseudogene. The CDR3 is 13 amino acids. CDR3 in DNA: TGTGCCAGCCCGGACACAATCGCCGATGAGCAGTTCTTC. This codes for CASPDTIADEQFF.

The rearrangement joins TRBV5-1 to TRBJ1-4, with D hard to call. Germline-derived CDR1 and CDR2 are SGHRS and YFSETQ. The CDR3 is 14 amino acids. Trimming left V 2 bases short and J 5 bases short, with 10 bases between. CDR3: CASSFDLGNEKLFF. The CDR3 bases are TGCGCCAGCAGCTTCGACCTGGGGAATGAAAAACTGTTTTTT.

The J gene is TRBJ1-1, the V gene TRBV5-4, with 9 bases matching TRBD1. Unmatched junction bases numbered 6, after V lost 6 bases and J lost 0 bases. Germline-derived CDR1 and CDR2 are SGHNT and YYREEE (reference sequence). This CDR3 is 15 amino acids long. CDR3 DNA: TGTGCCAGCACCCTGGGACAGGGATTGAACACTGAAGCTTTCTTT. This gives the protein CASTLGQGLNTEAFF.

This clone was detected only a few times. The chain recombines TRBV2 with TRBJ2-7; either TRBD1 or TRBD2 may fit D (5 bases each). Germline CDR1 reads SNHLY; CDR2 reads FYNNEI. The CDR3 consists of 15 residues. V dropped 1 base and J dropped 4 bases, with 14 bases sitting between them. The CDR3 coding sequence is TGTGCCAGCAGTGAAGAGAGAGGGGCCAGGTACGAGCAGTACTTC. This sequence encodes CASSEERGARYEQYF.

The rearrangement links TRBV19 to TRBJ1-2; D perhaps matches TRBD1 (5 bases). Germline values: CDR1 LNHDA, CDR2 SQIVND (reference sequence). The CDR3 consists of 14 residues. With 7 bases removed from V and 2 bases from J, the gap between germline ends came to 14 bases. The CDR3 sequence: CASTLLAGNYGYTF. The CDR3 nucleotides read TGTGCCAGTACCTTATTAGCAGGGAACTATGGCTACACCTTC.

This chain connects TRBV28 to TRBJ1-5, with 7 bases aligning to TRBD1. Germline CDR1 is MDHEN and CDR2 is SYDVKM. V was clipped by 2 bases and J by 4 bases; unmatched bases: 2. This CDR3 is 14 amino acids long. DNA for the CDR3: TGTGCCAGCAGTTTAGTACAGGGGAATCAGCCCCAGCATTTT. It codes for CASSLVQGNQPQHF.

The chain couples TRBV15 to TRBJ2-1; D remains ambiguous. From germline, CDR1 is LNHNV and CDR2 YYDKDF (reference sequence). Trimming cost V 1 base and J 12 bases, with 16 bases left between them. The CDR3 is 14 residues long. The CDR3 protein is CATSRGDHINPQFF. The CDR3 nucleotides are TGTGCCACCAGCAGAGGAGACCACATTAACCCGCAGTTCTTC.

Only a few counts were recorded for this clone. V is TRBV7-9 and J is TRBJ2-5; the D gene is possibly TRBD2 (5 bases). Trimming shortened V by 1 base and J by 1 base, and 13 bases separated the two germline ends. From germline, CDR1 is SEHNR and CDR2 FQNEAQ (reference sequence). The CDR3 loop spans 16 amino acids. For the CDR3, the DNA is TGTGCCAGCAGCTTAGGGGTTGCGGAGGTCCAAGAGACCCAGTACTTC. It encodes CASSLGVAEVQETQYF. Full variable domain (rest looked up from reference TRBV7-9 and TRBJ2-5): DTGVSQNPRHKITKRGQNVTFRCDPISEHNRLYWYRQTLGQGPEFLTYFQNEAQLEKSRLLSDRFSAERPKGSFSTLEIQRTEQGDSAMYLCASSLGVAEVQETQYFGPGTRLLVL.

The gene calls are TRBV27 and TRBJ1-2, with D unresolved. This CDR3 comprises 14 residues. Trimming took 0 bases from V and 2 from J, leaving 7 bases between them. Per the germline V gene, CDR1 is MNHEY and CDR2 is SMNVEV (reference sequence). CDR3 region: CASSLSGSNYGYTF. CDR3 nucleotides: TGTGCCAGCAGTTTATCGGGCAGCAACTATGGCTACACCTTC.

V usage is TRBV6-1 and J usage is TRBJ2-7, with TRBD1 identical over 8 bases. The CDR3 spans 16 residues. V dropped 2 bases and J dropped 5; count of bases not matched to a gene: 11. Per germline, CDR1 MNHNS and CDR2 SASEGT. CDR3 in amino acids: CASSEIPRGRVHEQYF. The CDR3 DNA is TGTGCCAGCAGTGAAATCCCCAGGGGGCGCGTCCACGAGCAGTACTTC.

This chain uses TRBV6-6 with TRBJ1-6; D remains unclear. Germline CDR1 and CDR2: MNHNY and SVGAGI (reference sequence). The V end was cut by 7 bases, the J end by 10 bases, with 20 bases between. The CDR3 has 15 residues. The CDR3 DNA reads TGTGCCAGCATTCTAACCCGGGAAATGAGGTCACCCCTCCACTTT. It yields the protein CASILTREMRSPLHF.

This clone came up once. Here the CDR3 reads CASSLAGGAYEQYF. The CDR3 region has the DNA TGTGCCAGCAGCTTAGCCGGGGGGGCCTACGAGCAGTACTTC. J is TRBJ2-7 and V is TRBV7-6; 8 nucleotides line up with TRBD2. Trimming cost V 0 bases and J 2 bases; bases outside gene matches: 0. Germline loops: CDR1 SGHVS, CDR2 FNYEAQ. There are 14 residues in the CDR3.

This clone has more than one count but fewer than ten. The chain's CDR3 is CASSPSGTRRSGELFF. CDR3 coding DNA: TGTGCCAGCTCACCATCCGGGACAAGGAGGTCCGGGGAGCTGTTTTTT. The rearrangement uses TRBV18 and TRBJ2-2; possibly TRBD1 for D (6 bases). The CDR3 covers 16 residues. Germline V gene data show CDR1 as KGHSH and CDR2 as LQKENI. V was cut by 2 bases and J by 6 bases, with 16 bases left in between. Full variable domain (missing parts from reference TRBV18 and TRBJ2-2): NAGVMQNPRHLVRRRGQEARLRCSPMKGHSHVYWYRQLPEEGLKFMVYLQKENIIDESGMPKERFSAEFPKEGPSILRIQQVVRGDSAAYFCASSPSGTRRSGELFFGEGSRLTVL.

The rearrangement uses TRBV4-3 and TRBJ2-5, with no clear D. Germline CDR1 and CDR2: LGHNA and YSLEER. This CDR3 is built from 13 residues. Trimming took off 3 bases at V and 3 bases at J, with 8 bases between the two ends. The CDR3 DNA reads TGCGCCAGCAGCCAGCAAAGAGAAGAGACCCAGTACTTC. Translated: CASSQQREETQYF.

The genes are TRBV19 and TRBJ2-1; 7 nucleotides match TRBD1. The CDR3 consists of 15 residues. The germline V gene has CDR1 LNHDA and CDR2 SQIVND (reference sequence). V was clipped by 6 bases and J by 1 base; unmatched bases: 6. DNA of the CDR3: TGTGCCAGTAGCGCACAGGGGAGTTCCTACAATGAGCAGTTCTTC. Translation gives CASSAQGSSYNEQFF.